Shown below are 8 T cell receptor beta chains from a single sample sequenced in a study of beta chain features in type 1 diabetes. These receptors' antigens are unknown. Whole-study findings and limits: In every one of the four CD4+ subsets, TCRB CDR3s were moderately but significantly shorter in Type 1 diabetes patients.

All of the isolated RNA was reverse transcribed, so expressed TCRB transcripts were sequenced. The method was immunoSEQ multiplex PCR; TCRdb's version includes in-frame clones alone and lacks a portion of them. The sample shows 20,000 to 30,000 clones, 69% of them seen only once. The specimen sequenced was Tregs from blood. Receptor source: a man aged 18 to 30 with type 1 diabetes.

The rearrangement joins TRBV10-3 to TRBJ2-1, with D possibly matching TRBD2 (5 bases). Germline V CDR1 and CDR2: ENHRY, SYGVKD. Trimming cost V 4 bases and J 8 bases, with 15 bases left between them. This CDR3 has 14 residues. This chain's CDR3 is CAISGIQDSYEQFF. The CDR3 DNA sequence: TGTGCCATCAGTGGGATTCAGGACTCCTATGAGCAGTTCTTC.

The CDR3 protein is CASSRGGATEAFF. The CDR3 DNA reads TGTGCCAGCAGTCGGGGGGGAGCGACTGAAGCTTTCTTT. The gene calls are TRBV6-6 and TRBJ1-1; the D gene is possibly TRBD1 (5 bases). Trimming left V 5 bases short and J 5 bases short, with 12 bases between. From germline, CDR1 is MNHNY and CDR2 SVGAGI (reference sequence). The CDR3 is 13 amino acids.

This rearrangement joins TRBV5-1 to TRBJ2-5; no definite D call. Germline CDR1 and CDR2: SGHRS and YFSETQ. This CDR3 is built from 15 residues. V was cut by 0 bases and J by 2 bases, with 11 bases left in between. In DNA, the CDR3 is TGCGCCAGCAGCTTGGGGGCCAGTCAACAAGAGACCCAGTACTTC. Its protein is CASSLGASQQETQYF.

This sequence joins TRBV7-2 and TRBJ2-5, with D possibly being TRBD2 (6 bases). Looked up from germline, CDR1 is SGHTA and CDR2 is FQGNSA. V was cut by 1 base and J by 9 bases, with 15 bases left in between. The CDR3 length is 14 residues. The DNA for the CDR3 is TGTGCCAGCAGCTTAGATGTCGGGGGACGGGCCCAGTACTTC. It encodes CASSLDVGGRAQYF.

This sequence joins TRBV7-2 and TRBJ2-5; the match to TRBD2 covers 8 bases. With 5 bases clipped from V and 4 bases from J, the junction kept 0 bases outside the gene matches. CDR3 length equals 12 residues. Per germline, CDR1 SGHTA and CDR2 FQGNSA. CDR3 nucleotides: TGTGCCAGCAGCGCGGGGGGAGAGACCCAGTACTTC. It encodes CASSAGGETQYF. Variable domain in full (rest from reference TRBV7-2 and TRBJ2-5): GAGVSQSPSNKVTEKGKDVELRCDPISGHTALYWYRQSLGQGLEFLIYFQGNSAPDKSGLPSDRFSAERTGGSVSTLTIQRTQQEDSAVYLCASSAGGETQYFGPGTRLLVL.

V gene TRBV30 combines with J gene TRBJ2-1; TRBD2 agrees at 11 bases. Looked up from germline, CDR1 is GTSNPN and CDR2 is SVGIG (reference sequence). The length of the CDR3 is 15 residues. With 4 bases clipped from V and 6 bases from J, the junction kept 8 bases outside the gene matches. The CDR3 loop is CAWNPLAGGTNEQFF. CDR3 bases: TGTGCCTGGAATCCCCTAGCGGGGGGTACCAATGAGCAGTTCTTC.

The CDR3, as DNA: TGCGCCAGCAGCGCGGGGGGACGGCCCGACTCTGGAAACACCATATATTTT. It specifies CASSAGGRPDSGNTIYF. This chain connects TRBV5-1 to TRBJ1-3, with D maybe TRBD1 (5 bases). With 4 bases removed from V and 0 bases from J, the gap between germline ends came to 17 bases. The germline V gene has CDR1 SGHRS and CDR2 YFSETQ. This CDR3 has 17 amino acids.

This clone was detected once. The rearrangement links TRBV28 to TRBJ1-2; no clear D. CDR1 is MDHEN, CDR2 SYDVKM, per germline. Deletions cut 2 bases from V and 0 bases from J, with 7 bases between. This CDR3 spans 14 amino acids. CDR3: CASSLPGTNYGYTF. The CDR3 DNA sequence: TGTGCCAGCAGTTTACCGGGGACTAACTATGGCTACACCTTC.